This T cell receptor beta chain was identified during a study of technical replicates of blood from a few donors. Using immunoSEQ multiplex PCR, the repertoire was profiled, and TCRdb retains in-frame clones only, with some absent. The table records roughly 83,000 clones, approximately 92% of them present only once. The sequenced sample consisted of T cells isolated from PBMCs. The source is a human donor in good health.

DNA of the CDR3: TGTGCCAGCTCGGTAGAAGGGGAATATGGCTACACCTTC. Translation: CASSVEGEYGYTF. This chain uses TRBV2 with TRBJ1-2; TRBD1 might be the D (5 bases). There are 13 residues in the CDR3. V dropped 8 bases and J dropped 5 bases, with 15 bases sitting between them. Germline lookup yields CDR1 SNHLY and CDR2 FYNNEI. The full variable domain, in which reference TRBV2 and TRBJ1-2 provide the parts outside the CDR3, is EPEVTQTPSHQVTQMGQEVILRCVPISNHLYFYWYRQILGQKVEFLVSFYNNEISEKSEIFDDQFSVERPDGSNFTLKIRSTKLEDSAMYFCASSVEGEYGYTFGSGTRLTVV.